This T cell receptor (beta chain) was recovered during a study of post-analysis software for immune sequencing data. Study observations and caveats: Comparison of patients with controls showed 4 to 6 TRBV segments more frequent in patients, TRBV5-6, TRBV5-1 and TRBV20-1 among them. Under the F measure, samples that were prepared in one batch clustered strongly together. Multiple sclerosis patients showed significantly lower normalized Chao1 diversity than controls did.

Germline trimming cut 2 bases from V and 9 bases from J; bases unmatched to any gene: 7. CDR3 length: 15 residues. Germline V lookup: CDR1 MGHDK, CDR2 SYGVNS. This clonotype was picked up a small number of times. The antigen remains undetermined. Prepared TCR beta cDNA libraries contained unique molecular identifiers. From 1 to 10 million T cells, hundreds of thousands of cDNA molecules were obtained. TCRdb called the PCR reads again in MiXCR, with one record for every CDR3 protein. The sample holds about 810,000 distinct CDR3 sequences, roughly 50% seen once. This TCR came from a girl aged 10-17 years with multiple sclerosis. Sequencing input: blood. The chain couples TRBV25-1 to TRBJ2-7; 13 bases map to TRBD2. The CDR3: CASSEGTSGATGQYF. For the CDR3, the DNA is TGTGCCAGCAGTGAAGGGACTAGCGGGGCCACAGGGCAGTACTTC.